A single sample is the source of the 10 T cell receptor beta chains below, sequenced in a study of blood T cell repertoires in COVID-19. The assay was immunoSEQ multiplex PCR, and TCRdb's table has in-frame clones only and misses some. This table has 80,000 to 90,000 clones, 65% to 80% appearing once. The sample comprised peripheral blood. Receptors originate from a man aged 65-85 years with acute or convalescent COVID-19.

This clone occurred a few times. V is TRBV19 and J is TRBJ2-1; D is uncertain. The CDR3 length is 13 residues. Per germline, CDR1 LNHDA and CDR2 SQIVND (reference sequence). Trimming shortened V by 4 bases and J by 4 bases, and 8 bases separated the two germline ends. This chain's CDR3 is CASSTSQYNEQFF. In DNA, the CDR3 is TGTGCCAGTAGTACCTCCCAGTACAATGAGCAGTTCTTC. The full variable domain, its missing parts supplied by reference TRBV19 and TRBJ2-1, is DGGITQSPKYLFRKEGQNVTLSCEQNLNHDAMYWYRQDPGQGLRLIYYSQIVNDFQKGDIAEGYSVSREKKESFPLTVTSAQKNPTAFYLCASSTSQYNEQFFGPGTRLTVL.

The sample holds one count of this clone. Here the CDR3 reads CASSPRGDSTYNEQFF. The CDR3 bases are TGTGCCAGCAGCCCCAGGGGGGACTCAACCTACAATGAGCAGTTCTTC. The chain combines TRBV6-2 or TRBV6-3 with TRBJ2-1; tentative D call: TRBD1 (7 bases). In germline, CDR1 is MNHEY, CDR2 SVGEGT. This CDR3 contains 16 residues. Between the trimmed V and J ends, which lost 6 bases and 2 bases, there was a span of 17 bases.

This clone was recorded at least ten times. This chain uses TRBV19 with TRBJ1-1; 9 bases are shared with TRBD1. V was pared by 5 bases and J by 0 bases, with 4 bases of the junction left unmatched. Germline V gene data show CDR1 as LNHDA and CDR2 as SQIVND (reference sequence). This CDR3 comprises 15 residues. The CDR3 DNA is TGTGCCAGTAGTCCGCACAGGGGGCTGAACACTGAAGCTTTCTTT. This codes for CASSPHRGLNTEAFF.

The CDR3 sequence: CASSRDREAFF. The CDR3 DNA is TGTGCCAGCAGTCGGGACAGGGAAGCTTTCTTT. J is TRBJ1-1 and V is TRBV3-1 (or the pseudogene TRBV3-2), with 8 nucleotides matching TRBD1. This CDR3 region has 11 residues. Germline V gene sequence: CDR1 LGHDT, CDR2 YNNKEL (reference sequence). The junction had 2 bases not matched to a gene; V was cut back by 6 bases and J by 8 bases.

V and J are TRBV7-3 and TRBJ2-7; a weak D match, TRBD1 (6 bases). Looked up from germline, CDR1 is SGHTA and CDR2 is FQGTGA. The CDR3 covers 16 residues. Trimming removed 5 bases at V and 4 bases at J, with 21 bases between. The CDR3, as DNA: TGTGCCAGCAGCATTACCGGGACAAGGATAAAATACGAGCAGTACTTC. It codes for CASSITGTRIKYEQYF.

The gene calls are TRBV19 and TRBJ1-5; the D is unclear. CDR3 size: 14 residues. The V and J ends lost 0 bases and 8 bases respectively, with 11 bases between them. From germline, CDR1 is LNHDA and CDR2 SQIVND (reference sequence). The CDR3 here is CASSIDPNGEPQHF. In DNA form, the CDR3 reads TGTGCCAGTAGTATAGACCCAAATGGAGAGCCCCAGCATTTT.

The CDR3 loop is CASSVEPGNYEQYF. The DNA for the CDR3 is TGTGCCAGCAGCGTAGAGCCAGGGAACTACGAGCAGTACTTC. V usage is TRBV9 and J usage is TRBJ2-7; weak D call: TRBD1 (5 bases). There are 14 residues in the CDR3. Germline V gives CDR1 SGDLS, CDR2 YYNGEE. V lost 0 bases, J lost 3 bases, and 10 bases lay in between.

This clone showed up just once. The genes are TRBV27 and TRBJ2-3; 7 nucleotides agree with TRBD1. CDR1 and CDR2 from the germline V gene are MNHEY and SMNVEV (reference sequence). The CDR3 sequence is 15 residues long. Trimming at V came to 9 bases and at J to 1 base, leaving 10 bases not matched to a gene. The CDR3 spells CASSRQGRRTDTQYF. The CDR3 DNA reads TGTGCCAGTTCCCGACAGGGCCGTCGCACAGATACGCAGTATTTT.

The chain employs TRBV19 and TRBJ1-1, with 7 bases identical to TRBD1. CDR1 and CDR2 from the germline V gene are LNHDA and SQIVND (reference sequence). With V trimmed by 7 bases and J by 3 bases, 8 bases remained unmatched. CDR3 length: 14 residues. For the CDR3, the DNA is TGTGCCAGTAACAGGGGAGGAGTAGACACTGAAGCTTTCTTT. Protein product: CASNRGGVDTEAFF.

This chain connects TRBV5-1 to TRBJ2-7; 8 nucleotides align to TRBD2. With 0 bases clipped from V and 5 bases from J, the junction kept 7 bases outside the gene matches. The CDR3 is 15 amino acids. Per the germline V gene, CDR1 is SGHRS and CDR2 is YFSETQ. CDR3 residues: CASSLGGGGSDEQYV. The CDR3 region has the DNA TGCGCCAGCAGCTTGGGAGGCGGGGGGAGTGACGAGCAGTACGTC.